One T cell receptor (beta chain) is described in this entry. Clones were read by immunoSEQ multiplex PCR, and TCRdb kept only the in-frame ones, dropping some. The sample holds roughly 400,000 clones, under 90% seen once. This entry belongs to a study of blood T cell repertoires in COVID-19. The germline CDR1 and CDR2 sequences are MDHEN and SYDVKM. The CDR3 has 13 residues. V was trimmed by 6 bases and J by 5 bases, leaving 11 bases between them. Clinical history reported by participants formed the basis on which cohorts were assigned. V usage is TRBV28 and J usage is TRBJ1-5; D is unresolved. Sample: PBMCs or T cells enriched from blood (not recorded which). This TCR was sampled from a woman aged 30 to 39 who had recovered from COVID-19. The CDR3: CASSPLRDQPQHF. CDR3 DNA: TGTGCCAGCAGCCCCCTGAGGGATCAGCCCCAGCATTTT.